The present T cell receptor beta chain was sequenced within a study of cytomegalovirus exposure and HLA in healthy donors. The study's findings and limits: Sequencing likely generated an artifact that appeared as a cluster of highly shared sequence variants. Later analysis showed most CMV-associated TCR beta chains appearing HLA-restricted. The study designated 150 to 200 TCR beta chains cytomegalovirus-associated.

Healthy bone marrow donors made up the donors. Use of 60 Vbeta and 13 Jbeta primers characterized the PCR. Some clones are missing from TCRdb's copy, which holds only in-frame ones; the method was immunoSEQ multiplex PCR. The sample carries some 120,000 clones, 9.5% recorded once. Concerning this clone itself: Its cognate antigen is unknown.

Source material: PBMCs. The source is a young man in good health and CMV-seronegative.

The CDR3, as DNA: TGTGCCAGCATTGCGGACAGGGCTAGCACAGATACGCAGTATTTT. Translating it yields CASIADRASTDTQYF. V usage is TRBV2 and J usage is TRBJ2-3, with 8 bases lining up with TRBD1. V gave up 7 bases and J gave up 0 bases; unmatched junction bases: 6. CDR1 and CDR2 (germline): SNHLY, FYNNEI. The CDR3 totals 15 residues.